This T cell receptor (beta chain) was retrieved from a study of blood T cell repertoires in COVID-19. Across the whole study: The samples span acute and convalescent COVID-19 from the United States, Italy and Spain. PBMCs, B-cell-depleted T cells, or T cells provided the cDNA or gDNA that made up the material.

TCRdb's copy holds only in-frame clones and misses some; the assay was immunoSEQ multiplex PCR. The sample has around 260,000 clones; roughly 90% are singletons. This clone appeared a single time. Looked up from germline, CDR1 is SGDLS and CDR2 is YYNGEE. The CDR3 has 19 amino acids. Unmatched junction bases numbered 20, after V lost 3 bases and J lost 3 bases. This TCR was recovered from a man between 25 and 39 years old with active or convalescent COVID-19. Material for sequencing was peripheral blood. The chain carries TRBV9 and TRBJ1-2; 7 bases map to TRBD1. CDR3 DNA: TGTGCCAGCAGCGCCGAGGTCGGGACAGTGGGACTGTATGACTATGGCTACACCTTC. Its protein product is CASSAEVGTVGLYDYGYTF. The entire variable domain, with the rest obtained from reference TRBV9 and TRBJ1-2, is as follows: DSGVTQTPKHLITATGQRVTLRCSPRSGDLSVYWYQQSLDQGLQFLIQYYNGEERAKGNILERFSAQQFPDLHSELNLSSLELGDSALYFCASSAEVGTVGLYDYGYTFGSGTRLTVV.